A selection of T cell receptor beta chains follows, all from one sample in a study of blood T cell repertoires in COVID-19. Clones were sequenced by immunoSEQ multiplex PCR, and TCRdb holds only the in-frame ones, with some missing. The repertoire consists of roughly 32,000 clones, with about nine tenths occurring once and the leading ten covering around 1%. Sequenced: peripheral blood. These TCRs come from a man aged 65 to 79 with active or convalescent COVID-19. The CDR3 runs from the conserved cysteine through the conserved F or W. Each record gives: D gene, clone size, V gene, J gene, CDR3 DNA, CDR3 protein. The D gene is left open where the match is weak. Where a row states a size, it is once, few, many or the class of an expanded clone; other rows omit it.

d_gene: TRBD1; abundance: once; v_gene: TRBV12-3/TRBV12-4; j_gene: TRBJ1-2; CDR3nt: TGTGCCAGCAGTTCGGACAGGGGGCATGGCTACACCTTC; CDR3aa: CASSSDRGHGYTF
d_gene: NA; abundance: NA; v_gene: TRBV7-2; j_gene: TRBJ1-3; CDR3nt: TGTGCCAGCAGAGGGGGGGGCTCTGGAAACACCATATATTTT; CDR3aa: CASRGGGSGNTIYF
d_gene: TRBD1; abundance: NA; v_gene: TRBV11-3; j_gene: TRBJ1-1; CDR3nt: TGTGCCAGCAGCTTAGATTGGCGACAGGGGGACAGGGATGAAGCTTTCTTT; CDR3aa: CASSLDWRQGDRDEAFF
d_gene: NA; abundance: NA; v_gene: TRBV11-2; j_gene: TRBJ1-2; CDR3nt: TGTGCCAGCAGCCAAGAGGGTAATGGCTACACCTTC; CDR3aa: CASSQEGNGYTF
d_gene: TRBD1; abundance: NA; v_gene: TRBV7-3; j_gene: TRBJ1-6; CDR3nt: TGTGCCAGCAGCTTAATGGCAGGGGGCGATTCACCCCTCCACTTT; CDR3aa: CASSLMAGGDSPLHF
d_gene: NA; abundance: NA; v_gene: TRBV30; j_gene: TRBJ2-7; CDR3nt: TGTGCCTGGAGTGTACGAGGCAGGGGAAGCTCCTACGAGCAGTACTTC; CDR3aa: CAWSVRGRGSSYEQYF
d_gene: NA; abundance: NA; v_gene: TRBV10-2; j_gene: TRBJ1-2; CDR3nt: TGCGCCAGCAGTGAGAACAGGGTGATTTATGGCTACACCTTC; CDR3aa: CASSENRVIYGYTF
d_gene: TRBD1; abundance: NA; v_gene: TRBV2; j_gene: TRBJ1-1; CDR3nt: TGTGCCAGCAGTGACGACAGGGGCACTGAAGCTTTCTTT; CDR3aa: CASSDDRGTEAFF
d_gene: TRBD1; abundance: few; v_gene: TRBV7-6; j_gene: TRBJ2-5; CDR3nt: TGTGCCAGCAGCCTCGGACAGGGGGCGTGGGAGACCCAGTACTTC; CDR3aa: CASSLGQGAWETQYF
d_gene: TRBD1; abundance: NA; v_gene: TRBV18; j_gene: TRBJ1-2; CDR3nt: TGTGCCAGCTCACCACAAGGACAGGGCACCTCCTATGGCTACACCTTC; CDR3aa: CASSPQGQGTSYGYTF
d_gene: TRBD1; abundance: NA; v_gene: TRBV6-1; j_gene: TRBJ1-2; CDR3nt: TGTGCCAGCAGTGAAATCCCCTCCGGGACAGTCAAGGGTGGCTACACCTTC; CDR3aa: CASSEIPSGTVKGGYTF
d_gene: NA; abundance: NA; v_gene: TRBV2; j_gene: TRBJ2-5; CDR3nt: TGTGCCACCGGTAGGGGGGGTAAGGAGACCCAGTACTTC; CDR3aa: CATGRGGKETQYF
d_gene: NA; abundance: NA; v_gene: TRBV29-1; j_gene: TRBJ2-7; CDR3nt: TGCAGCGCCGCGACGGGGGTTTCCCGCTACGAGCAGTACTTC; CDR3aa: CSAATGVSRYEQYF
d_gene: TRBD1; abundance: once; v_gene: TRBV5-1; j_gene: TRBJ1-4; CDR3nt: TGCGCCAGCAGCCCTCCGGGACAGGGGGTCGAAAAACTGTTTTTT; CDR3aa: CASSPPGQGVEKLFF
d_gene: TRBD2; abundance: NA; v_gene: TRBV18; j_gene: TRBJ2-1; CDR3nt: TGTGCCAGCTCAAACCTTGGACTAGCGGGAGGCTATGAGCAGTTCTTC; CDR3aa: CASSNLGLAGGYEQFF
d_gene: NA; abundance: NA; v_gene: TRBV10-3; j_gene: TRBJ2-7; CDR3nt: TGTGCCATCAGTGAGTCCTACAGGGTCTACGAGCAGTACTTC; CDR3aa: CAISESYRVYEQYF
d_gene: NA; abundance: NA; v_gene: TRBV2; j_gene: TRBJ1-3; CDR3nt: TGTGCCAGCAGAATCTCAGGGGGAAACACCATATATTTT; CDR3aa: CASRISGGNTIYF
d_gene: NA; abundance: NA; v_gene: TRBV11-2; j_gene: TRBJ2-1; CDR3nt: TGTGCCAGCAGCTTAGGGACACTTTCTTCCTACAATGAGCAGTTCTTC; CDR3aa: CASSLGTLSSYNEQFF
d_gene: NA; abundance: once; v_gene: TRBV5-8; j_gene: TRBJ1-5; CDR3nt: TGTGCCAGCAGCTTGGGGGAGCCTTATCAGCCCCAGCATTTT; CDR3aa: CASSLGEPYQPQHF
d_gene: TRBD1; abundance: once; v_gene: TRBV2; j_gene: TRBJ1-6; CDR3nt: TGTGCCAGCAGTCCGACAGGGTTGAATTCACCCCTCCACTTT; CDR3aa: CASSPTGLNSPLHF
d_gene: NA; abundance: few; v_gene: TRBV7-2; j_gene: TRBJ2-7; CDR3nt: TGTGCCAGCAGCTTAGGGAGGGGGCCCTACGAGCAGTACTTC; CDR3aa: CASSLGRGPYEQYF
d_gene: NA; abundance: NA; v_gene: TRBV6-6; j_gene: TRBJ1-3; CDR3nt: TGTGCCAGCAGTTACTCGGAACAGCTCGGAAACACCATATATTTT; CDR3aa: CASSYSEQLGNTIYF
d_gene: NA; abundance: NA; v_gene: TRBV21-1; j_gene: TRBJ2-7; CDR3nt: TGTGCCAGCAGCAATCGTCCCTACGAGCAGTACTTC; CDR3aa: CASSNRPYEQYF
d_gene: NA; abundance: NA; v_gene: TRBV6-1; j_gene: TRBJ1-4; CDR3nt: TGTGCCAGCCGTGAACAGGGCGGTATCGGGAAACTGTTTTTT; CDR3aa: CASREQGGIGKLFF
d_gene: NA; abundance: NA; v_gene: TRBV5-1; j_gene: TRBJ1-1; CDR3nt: TGCGCCAGCAGCCCCTGGGCGACGCAGACTGAAGCTTTCTTT; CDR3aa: CASSPWATQTEAFF
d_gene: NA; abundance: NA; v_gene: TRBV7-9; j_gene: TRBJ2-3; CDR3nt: TGTGCCAGCAGCTTAGGACAGATTTACACAGATACGCAGTATTTT; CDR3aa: CASSLGQIYTDTQYF
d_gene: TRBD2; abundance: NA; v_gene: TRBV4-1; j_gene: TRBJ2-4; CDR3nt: TGCGCCAGCAGCTCGGGACTAGCGGGAGTCGGCAAAAACATTCAGTACTTC; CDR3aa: CASSSGLAGVGKNIQYF
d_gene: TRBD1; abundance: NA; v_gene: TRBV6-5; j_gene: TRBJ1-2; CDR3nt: TGTGCCAGCAGCCCGGACAGGGGCTATGGCTACACCTTC; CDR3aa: CASSPDRGYGYTF
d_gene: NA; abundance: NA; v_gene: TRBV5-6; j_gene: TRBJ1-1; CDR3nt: TGTGCCAGCAGCTTGGCGAGAGGGTGGGCTTTCTTT; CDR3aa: CASSLARGWAFF
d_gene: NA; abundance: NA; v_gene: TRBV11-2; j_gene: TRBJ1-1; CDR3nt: TGTGCCAGCAGCTTCGTCCGGACTGAAGCTTTCTTT; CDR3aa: CASSFVRTEAFF
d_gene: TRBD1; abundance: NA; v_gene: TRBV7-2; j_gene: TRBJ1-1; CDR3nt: TGTGCCAGCAGCCCCCGCCGGACAGGGGAGAACACTGAAGCTTTCTTT; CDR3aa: CASSPRRTGENTEAFF
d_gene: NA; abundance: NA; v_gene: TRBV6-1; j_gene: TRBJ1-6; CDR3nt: TGTGCCAGCAGTGGAACACAAACCTCCTATAATTCACCCCTCCACTTT; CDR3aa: CASSGTQTSYNSPLHF
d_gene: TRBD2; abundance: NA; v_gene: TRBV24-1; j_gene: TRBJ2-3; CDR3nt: TGTGCCACCAGATCTAGCGGGACACCAGATACGCAGTATTTT; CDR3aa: CATRSSGTPDTQYF
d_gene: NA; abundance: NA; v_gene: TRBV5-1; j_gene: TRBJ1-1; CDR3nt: TGCGCCAGCAGCTTCTCGGGTAGGTCTGAAGCTTTCTTT; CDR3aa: CASSFSGRSEAFF
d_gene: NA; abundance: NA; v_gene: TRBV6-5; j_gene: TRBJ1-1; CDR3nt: TGTGCCAGCAGGCGTCAGTTCGGGGAGGGAGCTTTCTTT; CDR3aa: CASRRQFGEGAFF
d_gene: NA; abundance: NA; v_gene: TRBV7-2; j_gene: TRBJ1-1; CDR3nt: TGTGCCAGCAGCGGACAGCCGAACACTGAAGCTTTCTTT; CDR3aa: CASSGQPNTEAFF
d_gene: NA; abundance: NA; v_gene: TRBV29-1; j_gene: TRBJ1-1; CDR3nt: TGCAGCGTTGTGGCGGTCGTGACCACTGAAGCTTTCTTT; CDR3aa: CSVVAVVTTEAFF
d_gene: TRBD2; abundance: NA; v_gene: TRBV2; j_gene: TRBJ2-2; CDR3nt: TGTGCCAGCAGATTGACTAGCGGCCCCTCTGGGGAGCTGTTTTTT; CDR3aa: CASRLTSGPSGELFF
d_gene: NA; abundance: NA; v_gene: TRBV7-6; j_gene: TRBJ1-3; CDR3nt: TGTGCCAGCAGCTTTACGGCAGGGGTGCCCAACTCTGGAAACACCATATATTTT; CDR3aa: CASSFTAGVPNSGNTIYF
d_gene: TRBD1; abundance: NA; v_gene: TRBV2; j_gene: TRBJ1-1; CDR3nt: TGTGCCAGCAAGGACAGGACATTCCCGGGAGCTGAAGCTTTCTTT; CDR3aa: CASKDRTFPGAEAFF
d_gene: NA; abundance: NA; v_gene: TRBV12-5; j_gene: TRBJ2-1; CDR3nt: TGTGCTAGTGGTTTGGTACTTGCGGGGCCCGCTTACAATGAGCAGTTCTTC; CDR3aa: CASGLVLAGPAYNEQFF
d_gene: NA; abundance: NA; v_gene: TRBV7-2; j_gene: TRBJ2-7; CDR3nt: TGTGCCAGCAGCCCAGACAGGATTTCATACGAGCAGTACTTC; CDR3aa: CASSPDRISYEQYF
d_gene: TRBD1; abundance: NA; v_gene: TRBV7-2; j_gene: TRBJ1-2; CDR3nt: TGTGCCAGCAGTAGACAGGGAACCGCTCGCTTTTACACCTTC; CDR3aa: CASSRQGTARFYTF
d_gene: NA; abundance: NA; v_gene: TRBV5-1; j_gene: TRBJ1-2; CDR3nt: TGCGCCAGCAGCTTGGCCGGCGGATCCCACTATGGCTACACCTTC; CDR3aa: CASSLAGGSHYGYTF
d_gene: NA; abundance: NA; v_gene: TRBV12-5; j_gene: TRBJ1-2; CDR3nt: TGTGCTAGTGGTTTGGTAGTGGTAGGGGGGGCAGATGGCTACACCTTC; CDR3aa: CASGLVVVGGADGYTF
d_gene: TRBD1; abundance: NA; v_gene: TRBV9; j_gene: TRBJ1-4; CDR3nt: TGTGCCAGCAGCTACGGACAGGGGAATGAAAAACTGTTTTTT; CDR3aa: CASSYGQGNEKLFF
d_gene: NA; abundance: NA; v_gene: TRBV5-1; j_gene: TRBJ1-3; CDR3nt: TGCGCCAGCAGCTTGGGAGGGCCGAGCTCTGGAAACACCATATATTTT; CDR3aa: CASSLGGPSSGNTIYF
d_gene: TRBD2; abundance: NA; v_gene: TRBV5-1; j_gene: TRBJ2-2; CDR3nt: TGCGCCAGCAGCGAGGGACTATCCACCGGGGAGCTGTTTTTT; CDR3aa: CASSEGLSTGELFF
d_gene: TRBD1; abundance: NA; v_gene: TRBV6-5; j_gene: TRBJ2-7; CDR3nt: TGTGCCAGCAGTTATGGGGGACAGGGCCCCTACGAGCAGTACTTC; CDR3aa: CASSYGGQGPYEQYF